This entry concerns a single T cell receptor (beta chain). Its recognized antigen is unknown. The record has no base qualities; no much larger clone is one base away. The immunoSEQ Assay, a bias-controlled multiplex PCR, was used to amplify TCRbeta CDR3 regions from genomic DNA. The original pipeline was this. Nucleated cell counts per sample were estimated from amplification of reference gene primers within the assay. To quantify the absolute abundance of each unique TCRbeta CDR3 rearrangement, sequence reads were collapsed and filtered. Productive Simpson clonality was computed per sample as the square root of Simpson's diversity index over productive rearrangements. TCRdb stores this immuneACCESS table with in-frame sequences only. Part of the clones is absent; in the studies checked, under half of the shortfall reflects unresolved V genes, and no reason is known for the rest. V and J calls and clone size are as listed in that table; D and trimming were resolved from the DNA. The sample table contains roughly 400,000 clones; only one count was recorded for around nine tenths of them. The ten largest make up 1.4% to 1.5% of the sample.

Here V drops 5 bases and J drops 3 bases, and the junction holds 11 bases not matched to any gene. Reading from cysteine to phenylalanine, the CDR3 counts 16 amino acids. The retained sequence is limited to the CDR3, 48 bases, with the frame set at the first base. For CDR1 and CDR2, the germline V gene lists SGHAT and FQNNGV. Enrolling through a virtual design, the prospective study's participants ranged in age from roughly 18 to 89 years and lived across 20 to 25 United States geographic areas. In the prospective study, cohorts were assigned on the basis of participant-reported clinical history obtained from a screening survey and a study questionnaire. A participant counted as exposed if, within 2 weeks of entering the study, that participant had been in contact with someone who had a PCR-confirmed or clinician-diagnosed COVID-19 case. Mobile phlebotomists in the prospective study collected whole blood, serum and a nasopharyngeal or oropharyngeal swab from every participant. Over a roughly two-month period, participants in the prospective study had the option of providing additional blood draws and questionnaires. Before DNA extraction, prospective study blood samples were shipped either frozen or at room temperature.

This sample is part of a study of blood T cell repertoires in COVID-19 (TCRdb year 2020). For the wider study: Samples from collaborators originated in the United States, Italy and Spain and spanned both the acute and convalescent phases of COVID-19. The material from the prospective study consisted of cDNA or gDNA derived from T cells, B-cell-depleted T cells, or PBMCs. The dataset comprised deeply sampled blood TCRbeta repertoires from subjects exposed to, actively infected with, or recovered from COVID-19. The repertoires were released in a freely available public database meant as a resource for research on the immune response to SARS-CoV-2. Samples were obtained from the ongoing ImmuneRACE study (first 160 participants) and from about 1,300 subjects provided by 6 global collaborators. Nearly every sample came with metadata listing a de-identified subject ID, COVID-19 status, age in years and sex. Where available, HLA class I and class II types were obtained from metadata supplied by the sample provider rather than from assay-based typing. Points the paper makes about the study in general: The quantity of clinical and demographic metadata differed by source and by participant and was supplied without curation.

The sequencing input was PBMCs or T cells enriched from blood (not recorded which). The chain links TRBV11-2 with TRBJ2-7, with 9 bases in between that match TRBD1. This TCR came from a woman younger than 30 who had been exposed to COVID-19. The DNA reads TGTGCCAGCAGCCGTTGGACAGGGGCCGAGGACTACGAGCAGTACTTC. This yields the protein CASSRWTGAEDYEQYF.